What follows is one TCR beta chain and its context. V lost 4 bases to trimming and J lost 12 bases, with 16 bases between them. Germline CDR1 is SGHTA and CDR2 is FQGNSA. The CDR3 totals 13 residues. The sample comes from a study of blood T cell repertoires in COVID-19. Study-wide background: Nucleic acid was either cDNA or gDNA, and it came from T cells, B-cell-depleted T cells, or PBMCs.

Assay used: immunoSEQ multiplex PCR; TCRdb lists only in-frame clones, some missing. The table shows about 70,000 clones, with approximately 85% occurring only once. Sequencing used peripheral blood. The source is a woman of 80 years or more with active or convalescent COVID-19. This chain links TRBV7-2 with TRBJ2-1; tentatively, D is TRBD1 (6 bases). CDR3 sequence (DNA): TGTGCCAGCAGCTCCTCCCCCAGAGGGGGGCAGTTCTTC. Translation: CASSSSPRGGQFF.